Listed below are T cell receptor beta chains from one sample, sequenced in a study of T cells in localized non-small cell lung cancer. Repertoires were generated with immunoSEQ multiplex PCR, while TCRdb's copy carries only in-frame clones and drops some. Among 45,000 to 60,000 clones listed, over 70% were seen once. The material was PBMCs, obtained before any cancer treatment. The receptors here all came from a woman aged 40-69 years with stage II lung adenocarcinoma. The CDR3 runs from the conserved cysteine through the conserved F or W. The D gene is left open where the match is weak. The size of a clone is reported for some rows only, either as once, few or many, or as a class for expanded clones.

TRBD1	TRBJ1-1	TRBV6-4	once	TGTGCCAGCAGTGAGAGCCCGACAGGGAGTAGCACTGAAGCTTTCTTT	CASSESPTGSSTEAFF
TRBD1	TRBJ1-2	TRBV9	once	TGTGCCAGCAACGACGACAGGGGGCATGGCTACACCTTC	CASNDDRGHGYTF
TRBD1	TRBJ1-5	TRBV6-1	-	TGTGCCAGCAGTGAAGACAGGGGGCAGCCCCAGCATTTT	CASSEDRGQPQHF
-	TRBJ1-2	TRBV7-9	-	TGTGCCAGCAGCTTCGGTGGGCTCGTTGGTGGCTACACCTTC	CASSFGGLVGGYTF
-	TRBJ2-7	TRBV5-4	-	TGTGCCAGCAGCTTGAACCTAGGTGACCACGAGCAGTACTTC	CASSLNLGDHEQYF
-	TRBJ1-5	TRBV6-6	-	TGTGCCAGCAGTTACTCTACGACAGTCACCAATCAGCCCCAGCATTTT	CASSYSTTVTNQPQHF
TRBD2	TRBJ2-1	TRBV15	-	TGTGCCACCAGCAGAGGGCTAGCGGACCTGAGCTCCTACAATGAGCAGTTCTTC	CATSRGLADLSSYNEQFF
TRBD1	TRBJ1-1	TRBV27	-	TGTGCCAGCAGCCGACAATTGGACAGGGGAATCTCTGAAGCTTTCTTT	CASSRQLDRGISEAFF
TRBD1	TRBJ2-2	TRBV7-9	-	TGTGCCAGCAGCCCCAGACAGGGGGCCGGAGGGGAGCTGTTTTTT	CASSPRQGAGGELFF
TRBD1	TRBJ1-3	TRBV28	few	TGTGCCAGCAGTGTCGGACAGGGGAACAAGAACACCATATATTTT	CASSVGQGNKNTIYF
-	TRBJ1-2	TRBV30	-	TGTGCCTGGGCCGGGACGGATTATGGCTACACCTTC	CAWAGTDYGYTF
TRBD1	TRBJ1-1	TRBV20-1	-	TGCAGGACAGACAGGGCGGCTTTCTTT	CRTDRAAFF
TRBD1	TRBJ1-2	TRBV29-1	few	TGCAGCGGGAGGACAGGGGGGGACTACACCTTC	CSGRTGGDYTF